Presented here are 17 T cell receptor beta chains from one specimen sequenced in a study of shared clonotypes between healthy human individuals. Only in-frame clones appear in the TCRdb table, and some are missing; sequencing was by immunoSEQ multiplex PCR. The data hold fewer than 700,000 clones, with around 76% observed a single time. Sequencing used PBMCs. The receptors originated from a woman between 40 and 55 years old in good health. Some clones in this sample may be carry-over from other donors' samples.

The J gene is TRBJ2-7, the V gene TRBV6-1, with TRBD2 matching 9 bases. The CDR3 is 15 amino acids. With V trimmed by 3 bases and J by 2 bases, 5 bases remained unmatched. CDR1 is MNHNS and CDR2 is SASEGT in the germline V gene. CDR3 coding DNA: TGTGCCAGCAGTGATGGGGTAGCGGGAGCCTACGAGCAGTACTTC. Its translation: CASSDGVAGAYEQYF.

The chain couples TRBV6-1 to TRBJ2-3, with D perhaps TRBD2 (6 bases). Trimming removed 4 bases at V and 4 bases at J, with 15 bases between. CDR1 is MNHNS and CDR2 is SASEGT in the germline V gene. The CDR3 runs to 15 residues. CDR3 residues: CASSGGTQEADTQYF. The CDR3 region has the DNA TGTGCCAGCAGTGGCGGGACCCAGGAAGCAGATACGCAGTATTTT.

The rearrangement joins TRBV4-3 to TRBJ2-1, with a tentative D call TRBD2 (7 bases). There are 16 residues in the CDR3. V lost 4 bases and J lost 4, with 17 bases in between. CDR1 and CDR2 from the germline V gene are LGHNA and YSLEER. The CDR3, as DNA: TGCGCCAGCAGCCCCGGGGGGCAGGTGTCTTACAATGAGCAGTTCTTC. Translated, it gives CASSPGGQVSYNEQFF.

This chain connects TRBV29-1 to TRBJ2-5, with TRBD2 as a possible D gene (6 bases). The CDR3 length is 13 residues. The V end was cut by 5 bases, the J end by 2 bases, with 12 bases between. Per germline, CDR1 SQVTM and CDR2 ANQGSEA. The CDR3 region is CSVRAGAQETQYF. The CDR3 DNA is TGCAGCGTTCGAGCGGGCGCTCAAGAGACCCAGTACTTC.

This clone was seen a single time. The rearrangement links TRBV27 to TRBJ2-7; TRBD2 matches at 10 bases. With V trimmed by 5 bases and J by 3 bases, 10 bases remained unmatched. CDR1 is MNHEY and CDR2 is SMNVEV in the germline V gene (reference sequence). The CDR3 consists of 16 residues. CDR3 residues: CASSPSATSGVYEQYF. CDR3 sequence (DNA): TGTGCCAGCAGTCCCTCGGCTACTAGCGGGGTCTACGAGCAGTACTTC.

As regards this clone: A read error may explain this, as a much larger clone is one base away. This rearrangement joins TRBV29-1 to TRBJ2-7; D perhaps matches TRBD2 (5 bases). The CDR3 is 14 amino acids. CDR1 and CDR2 from the germline V gene are SQVTM and ANQGSEA. CDR3 sequence: CGVFDEGRWYEQYF. Here the CDR3 DNA reads TGCGGCGTCTTTGACGAGGGCCGGTGGTACGAGCAGTACTTC.

The chain recombines TRBV27 with TRBJ1-1; possibly TRBD1 for D (5 bases). Trimming pared 2 bases from V and 0 bases from J, leaving 13 bases between. The V gene's germline CDR1 is MNHEY and CDR2 SMNVEV (reference sequence). The CDR3 sequence is 16 residues long. For the CDR3, the DNA is TGTGCCAGCAGTTTAAGGAGGGACTTCATGAACACTGAAGCTTTCTTT. It specifies CASSLRRDFMNTEAFF.

V usage is TRBV18 and J usage is TRBJ2-7, with D tentatively TRBD1 or TRBD2 (5 bases each). Germline V gives CDR1 KGHSH, CDR2 LQKENI. This CDR3 region has 14 residues. Trimming shortened V by 1 base and J by 3 bases, and 10 bases separated the two germline ends. CDR3 in DNA: TGTGCCAGCTCACCACGGGACCTGGTCTACGAGCAGTACTTC. Its protein product is CASSPRDLVYEQYF.

The V and J genes are TRBV7-6 and TRBJ2-4, with TRBD2 matching 7 bases. The CDR3 is made up of 20 amino acids. Trimming at V came to 5 bases and at J to 0 bases, leaving 19 bases not matched to a gene. Germline V gives CDR1 SGHVS, CDR2 FNYEAQ. The CDR3 loop is CASSPLIPALADIAKNIQYF. The DNA of the CDR3 is TGTGCCAGCAGCCCCTTAATACCCGCTCTAGCGGATATAGCCAAAAACATTCAGTACTTC.

This clone was observed a single time. The chain recombines TRBV4-2 with TRBJ1-1; maybe TRBD1 (5 bases). The V end was cut by 7 bases, the J end by 3 bases, with 18 bases between. CDR1 and CDR2 from the germline V gene are LGHNA and YNFKEQ. The CDR3 consists of 15 residues. The DNA for the CDR3 is TGTGCCAGCATGAGGGACGGGACGGCGTACACTGAAGCTTTCTTT. Translation: CASMRDGTAYTEAFF.

The chain links TRBV30 to TRBJ1-4, with 8 positions matching TRBD1. V lost 1 base to trimming and J lost 12 bases; unmatched junction nucleotides: 16. CDR3 length equals 16 residues. Germline CDR1 is GTSNPN and CDR2 is SVGIG (reference sequence). CDR3: CAWSAPGGTPLGELFF. The DNA of the CDR3 is TGTGCCTGGAGTGCCCCAGGGGGCACCCCCCTGGGGGAACTGTTTTTT. The full variable domain, in which reference TRBV30 and TRBJ1-4 provide the parts outside the CDR3, is SQTIHQWPATLVQPVGSPLSLECTVEGTSNPNLYWYRQAAGRGLQLLFYSVGIGQISSEVPQNLSASRPQDRQFILSSKKLLLSDSGFYLCAWSAPGGTPLGELFFGSGTQLSVL.

Comment on this clone: This likely stems from a read error, as it lies one base from a far larger clone. The rearrangement links TRBV7-9 to TRBJ1-2; no clear D gene. The CDR3 is made up of 14 amino acids. The germline gives CDR1 SEHNR, CDR2 FQNEAQ (reference sequence). The CDR3 sequence is CASSLAASNHGYTF. The CDR3 DNA follows: TGTGCCAGCAGCTTAGCAGCCTCTAACCATGGCTACACCTTC. The variable domain in full, completed from reference TRBV7-9 and TRBJ1-2, reads DTGVSQNPRHKITKRGQNVTFRCDPISEHNRLYWYRQTLGQGPEFLTYFQNEAQLEKSRLLSDRFSAERPKGSFSTLEIQRTEQGDSAMYLCASSLAASNHGYTFGSGTRLTVV.

V usage is TRBV28 and J usage is TRBJ2-7, with a possible D match to TRBD2 (6 bases). Germline V gene data show CDR1 as MDHEN and CDR2 as SYDVKM. The CDR3 is 14 amino acids. The V end was cut by 5 bases, the J end by 4 bases, with 15 bases between. In DNA form, the CDR3 reads TGTGCCAGCAGTCTCCTGGGAGGAGTTTACGAGCAGTACTTC. Translating it yields CASSLLGGVYEQYF. Full variable domain (missing parts from reference TRBV28 and TRBJ2-7): DVKVTQSSRYLVKRTGEKVFLECVQDMDHENMFWYRQDPGLGLRLIYFSYDVKMKEKGDIPEGYSVSREKKERFSLILESASTNQTSMYLCASSLLGGVYEQYFGPGTRLTVT.

This chain links TRBV28 with TRBJ1-4; D uncertain. The germline CDR1 and CDR2 sequences are MDHEN and SYDVKM. This CDR3 contains 14 residues. The germline V and J ends were trimmed by 5 bases and 5 bases, with 12 bases remaining between them. In nucleotides, the CDR3 is TGTGCCAGCAGTCCCGGAGGAGGGAATGAAAAACTGTTTTTT. Its protein is CASSPGGGNEKLFF.

The J gene is TRBJ1-2, the V gene TRBV11-2; TRBD1 aligns across 7 bases. The CDR3 contains 15 residues. The germline CDR1 and CDR2 sequences are SGHAT and FQNNGV. V trimming: 5 bases; J trimming: 5 bases; junction bases outside the gene matches: 11. CDR3 sequence reads: CASSAQTGSRYGYTF. The CDR3 DNA is TGTGCCAGCAGCGCGCAGACAGGGAGTCGGTATGGCTACACCTTC.

Of note for this clone: This may be a read error, as it is one base from a much larger clone. The chain has TRBV30 and TRBJ1-5; D is perhaps TRBD1 (5 bases). The CDR3 has 15 amino acids. Germline assignment: CDR1 GTSNPN and CDR2 SVGIG (reference sequence). CDR3 bases: TGTGCCTGGAGTACGGGGCAGCTAGACAATCGGCCCCAGCATTTT. Translation: CAWSTGQLDNRPQHF.

Points on this clone: Other DNA sequences from this sample encode an identical CDR3 as well. The V and J genes are TRBV5-1 and TRBJ1-2; the D gene is possibly TRBD1 (5 bases). Looked up from germline, CDR1 is SGHRS and CDR2 is YFSETQ. V was clipped by 2 bases and J by 1 base, with 6 bases between them. There are 13 residues in the CDR3. CDR3 residues: CASSFGGNYGYTF. Written as DNA, the CDR3 is TGCGCCAGCAGCTTCGGGGGTAACTATGGCTACACCTTC.